This TCR beta chain came from a study of CD8+CD57+ T cells in acquired aplastic anemia. The CDR3 has 16 amino acids. V gave up 5 bases and J gave up 11 bases, with 27 bases separating them. The germline V gene has CDR1 SGHTA and CDR2 FQGNSA. The use of genomic DNA as template underpinned the TCR beta VDJ and CDR3 profiling. TCRdb reanalysed the reads using MiXCR and keeps one entry per CDR3 protein. This sample has hundreds of thousands of distinct CDR3 sequences, with roughly 64% found just once. Findings and caveats of the study: Researchers reported that CD8+ Simpson's diversity was not significantly different in patients versus controls.

To note about this clonotype: The antigen is undetermined.

This receptor was taken from a human donor in good health, serving as a control. The specimen was sorted CD4+, CD8+, or CD8+CD57+ T cells (not recorded which) from PBMCs. This sequence joins TRBV7-2 and TRBJ1-2; D perhaps matches TRBD1 (5 bases). CDR3 residues: CASSQEGRTNEKLYTF. CDR3 in DNA: TGTGCCAGCAGCCAAGAGGGGAGAACTAATGAAAAACTGTACACCTTC.